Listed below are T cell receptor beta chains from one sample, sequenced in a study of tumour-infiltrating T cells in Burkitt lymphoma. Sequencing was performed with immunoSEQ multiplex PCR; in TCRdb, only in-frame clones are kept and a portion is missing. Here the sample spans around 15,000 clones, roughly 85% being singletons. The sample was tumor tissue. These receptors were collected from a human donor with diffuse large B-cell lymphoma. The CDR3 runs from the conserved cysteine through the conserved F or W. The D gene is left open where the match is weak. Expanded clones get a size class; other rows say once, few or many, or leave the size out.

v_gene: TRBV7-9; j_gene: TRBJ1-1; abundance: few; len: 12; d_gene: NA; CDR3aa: CASSFINTEAFF; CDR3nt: TGTGCCAGCAGCTTTATCAACACTGAAGCTTTCTTT
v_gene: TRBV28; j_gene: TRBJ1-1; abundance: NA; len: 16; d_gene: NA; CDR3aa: CASSLPLGTMNTEAFF; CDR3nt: TGTGCCAGCAGTTTACCCCTTGGCACCATGAACACTGAAGCTTTCTTT
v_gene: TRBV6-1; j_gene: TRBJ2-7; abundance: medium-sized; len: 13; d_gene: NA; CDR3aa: CASGRTEAYEQYF; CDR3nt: TGTGCCAGCGGCCGGACGGAAGCCTACGAGCAGTACTTC
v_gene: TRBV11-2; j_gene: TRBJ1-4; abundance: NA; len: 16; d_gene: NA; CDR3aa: CASSPNIGATNEKLFF; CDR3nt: TGTGCCAGCAGCCCAAATATTGGGGCAACTAATGAAAAACTGTTTTTT
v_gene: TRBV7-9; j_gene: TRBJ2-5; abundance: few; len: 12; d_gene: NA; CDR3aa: CASSGSQWTQYF; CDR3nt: TGTGCCAGCAGCGGTTCACAGTGGACCCAGTACTTC
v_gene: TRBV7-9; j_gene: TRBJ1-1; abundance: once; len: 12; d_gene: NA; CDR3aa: CASTPSATEAFF; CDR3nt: TGTGCCAGCACTCCGTCGGCTACTGAAGCTTTCTTT
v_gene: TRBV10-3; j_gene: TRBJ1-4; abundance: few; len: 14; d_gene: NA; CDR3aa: CAISEGGTNEKLFF; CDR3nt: TGTGCCATCAGTGAGGGGGGAACTAATGAAAAACTGTTTTTT
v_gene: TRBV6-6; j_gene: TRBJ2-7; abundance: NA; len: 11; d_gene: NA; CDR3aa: CASSDLYEQYF; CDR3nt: TGTGCCAGCAGTGACCTGTACGAGCAGTACTTC
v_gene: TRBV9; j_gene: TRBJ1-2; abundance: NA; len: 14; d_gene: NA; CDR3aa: CASSGRHVAGGYTF; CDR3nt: TGTGCCAGCAGCGGACGACACGTCGCAGGCGGCTACACCTTC
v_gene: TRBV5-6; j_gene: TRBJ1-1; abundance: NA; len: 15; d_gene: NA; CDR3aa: CASSLGGDMNTEAFF; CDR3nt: TGTGCCAGCAGCTTGGGCGGGGACATGAACACTGAAGCTTTCTTT
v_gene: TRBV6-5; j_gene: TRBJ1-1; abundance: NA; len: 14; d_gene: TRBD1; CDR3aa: CASSSGGRNTEAFF; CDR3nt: TGTGCCAGCAGTTCAGGGGGCCGGAACACTGAAGCTTTCTTT
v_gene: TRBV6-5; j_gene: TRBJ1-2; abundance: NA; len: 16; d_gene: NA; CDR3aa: CASSYEPGPLNYGYTF; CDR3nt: TGTGCCAGCAGTTACGAACCGGGTCCTCTTAACTATGGCTACACCTTC
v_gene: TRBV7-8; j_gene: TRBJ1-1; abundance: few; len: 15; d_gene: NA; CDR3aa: CASSPWDGPNTEAFF; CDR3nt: TGTGCCAGCAGCCCGTGGGACGGTCCGAACACTGAAGCTTTCTTT
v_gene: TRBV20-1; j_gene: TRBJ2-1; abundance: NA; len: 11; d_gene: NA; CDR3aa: CSASMYNEQFF; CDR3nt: TGCAGTGCTAGTATGTACAATGAGCAGTTCTTC
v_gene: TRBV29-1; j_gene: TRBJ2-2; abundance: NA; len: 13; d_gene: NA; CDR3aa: CSVETANTGELFF; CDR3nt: TGCAGCGTTGAAACAGCGAACACCGGGGAGCTGTTTTTT
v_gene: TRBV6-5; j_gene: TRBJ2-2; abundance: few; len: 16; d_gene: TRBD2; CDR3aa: CASSYDSSGISGELFF; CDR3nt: TGTGCCAGCAGTTACGATTCTAGCGGGATCTCAGGGGAGCTGTTTTTT
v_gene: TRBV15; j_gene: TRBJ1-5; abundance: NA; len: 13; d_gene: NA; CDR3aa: CATSPRVNQPQHF; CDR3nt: TGTGCCACCAGCCCCAGGGTCAATCAGCCCCAGCATTTT
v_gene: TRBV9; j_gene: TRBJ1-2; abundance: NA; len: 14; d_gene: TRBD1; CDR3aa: CASSVVGDSDGYTF; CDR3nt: TGTGCCAGCAGCGTAGTGGGGGACAGCGACGGCTACACCTTC
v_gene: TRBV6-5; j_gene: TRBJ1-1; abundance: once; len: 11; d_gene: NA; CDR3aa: CASTQGGEAFF; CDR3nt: TGTGCCAGCACCCAAGGAGGTGAAGCTTTCTTT
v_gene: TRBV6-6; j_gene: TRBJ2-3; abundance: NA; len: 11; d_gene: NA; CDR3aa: CASGPGRDPNF; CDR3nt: TGTGCCAGCGGCCCAGGTCGAGACCCGAATTTT
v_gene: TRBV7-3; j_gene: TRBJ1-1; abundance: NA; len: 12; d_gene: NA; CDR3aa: CASSLGDSEAFF; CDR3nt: TGTGCCAGCAGCTTGGGGGACTCTGAAGCTTTCTTT
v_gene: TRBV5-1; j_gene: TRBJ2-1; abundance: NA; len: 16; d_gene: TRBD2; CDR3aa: CASSILAEDGYNEQFF; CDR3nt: TGCGCCAGCAGCATCCTAGCGGAGGACGGTTACAATGAGCAGTTCTTC
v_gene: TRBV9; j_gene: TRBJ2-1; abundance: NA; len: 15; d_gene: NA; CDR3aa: CASSVLTGSYNEQFF; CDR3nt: TGTGCCAGCAGCGTACTCACTGGATCCTACAATGAGCAGTTCTTC
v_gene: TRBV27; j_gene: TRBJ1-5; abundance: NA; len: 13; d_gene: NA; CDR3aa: CASSFGRKQPQHF; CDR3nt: TGTGCCAGCAGTTTTGGGCGAAAACAGCCCCAGCATTTT
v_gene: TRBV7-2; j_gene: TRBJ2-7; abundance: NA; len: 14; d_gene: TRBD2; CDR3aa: CASSLLAGAHEQYF; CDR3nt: TGTGCCAGCAGCTTACTAGCGGGAGCCCACGAGCAGTACTTC
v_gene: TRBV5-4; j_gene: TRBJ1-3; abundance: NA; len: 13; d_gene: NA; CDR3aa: CASSPGPGNTIYF; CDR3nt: TGTGCCAGCAGCCCAGGACCGGGAAACACCATATATTTT